This TCR beta chain was captured by sequencing in a study of T cells in Graves' hyperthyroidism and ophthalmopathy. TCR beta CDR3 regions were amplified from RNA transcripts. When the TCR CDR3 underwent first-round RT-PCR, the HTBI primer set was used. Using its own MiXCR run on the multiplex PCR reads, TCRdb lists one record per CDR3 protein. This table has about 610,000 distinct CDR3 sequences, more than 15% appearing once. Patients having uncontrolled infection, another autoimmune disease, pregnancy or lactation were not included. The trim removed 6 bases at V and 3 bases at J, leaving 10 bases unmatched. Germline CDR1 reads DFQATT; CDR2 reads SNEGSKA (reference sequence). The CDR3 contains 14 residues.

This rearrangement joins TRBV20-1 to TRBJ2-7; 8 nucleotides agree with TRBD2. The specimen was blood. The sequence was collected from a woman aged 40 to 50 with Graves' ophthalmopathy. The CDR3 bases are TGCAGTGCGCCCCCTACTAGCGGTCTCTACGAGCAGTACTTC. Translated, it gives CSAPPTSGLYEQYF.